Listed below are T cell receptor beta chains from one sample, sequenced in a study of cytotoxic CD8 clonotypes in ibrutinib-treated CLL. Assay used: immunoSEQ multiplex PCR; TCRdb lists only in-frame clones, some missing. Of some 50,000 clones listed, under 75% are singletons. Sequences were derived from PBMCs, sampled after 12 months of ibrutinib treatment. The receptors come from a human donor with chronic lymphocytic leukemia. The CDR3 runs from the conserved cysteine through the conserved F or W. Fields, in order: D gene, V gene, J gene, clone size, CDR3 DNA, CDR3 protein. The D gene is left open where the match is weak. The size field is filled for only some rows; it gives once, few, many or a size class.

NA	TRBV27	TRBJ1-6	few	TGTGCCAGCAGCCCTGGGTGGGGGCAAGGGTATTCACCCCTCCACTTT	CASSPGWGQGYSPLHF
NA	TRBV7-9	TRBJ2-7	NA	TGTGCCAGCAGCCTAGGTGTCGGGACACTACTCTACGAGCAGTACTTC	CASSLGVGTLLYEQYF
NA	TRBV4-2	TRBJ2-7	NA	TGTGCCAGCAGCCCCTCGGGTTACGAGCAGTACTTC	CASSPSGYEQYF
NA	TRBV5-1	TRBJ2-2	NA	TGCGCCAGCAGCGGCAAGAACTCCGCGGGCACCGGGGAGCTGTTTTTT	CASSGKNSAGTGELFF
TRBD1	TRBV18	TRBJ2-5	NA	TGTGCCAGCTCACCTCCTGACAGGGGCAAGCGGGAGACCCAGTACTTC	CASSPPDRGKRETQYF
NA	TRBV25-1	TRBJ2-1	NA	TGTGCCAGCAGTGAATTTGACAGGTCGGGTGAGCAGTTCTTC	CASSEFDRSGEQFF
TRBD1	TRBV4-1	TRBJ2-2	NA	TGCGCCAGCAGTCGACAGGGGGCCGGCGGGGAGCTGTTTTTT	CASSRQGAGGELFF
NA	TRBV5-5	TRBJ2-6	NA	TGTGCCAGCAGCCCGGATGGGACTGGGGCCAACGTCCTGACTTTC	CASSPDGTGANVLTF
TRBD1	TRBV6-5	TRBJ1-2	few	TGTGCCAGCAGTTGGGACAGGAACTATGGCTACACCTTC	CASSWDRNYGYTF
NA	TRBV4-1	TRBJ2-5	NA	TGCGCCAGCAGACATGGGGCCGGACAGCAAGAGACCCAGTACTTC	CASRHGAGQQETQYF
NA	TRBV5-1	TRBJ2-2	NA	TGCGCCAGCAGCTTGGCCGGGTCAGTGGATACGAACACCGGGGAGCTGTTTTTT	CASSLAGSVDTNTGELFF
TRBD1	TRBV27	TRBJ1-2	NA	TGTGCCAGCAGCCTTGACAGGGCCGCGAACTATGGCTACACCTTC	CASSLDRAANYGYTF
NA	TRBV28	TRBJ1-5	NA	TGTGCCAGCAGTTTACCCCGTGGGAGGCCCCAGCATTTT	CASSLPRGRPQHF
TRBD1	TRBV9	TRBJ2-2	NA	TGTGCCAGCAGCGTAGCTGGCCAGGGGGCCACCGGGGAGCTGTTTTTT	CASSVAGQGATGELFF
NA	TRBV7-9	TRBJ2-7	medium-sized	TGTGCCAGCAGCCCCAATAACGAGCAGTACTTC	CASSPNNEQYF
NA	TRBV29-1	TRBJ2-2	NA	TGCAGCGTTGGGGGAAACGCGAACACCGGGGAGCTGTTTTTT	CSVGGNANTGELFF
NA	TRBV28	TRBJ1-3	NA	TGTGCCAGCAGCAGGTCCGTTGGCGGAAACACCATATATTTT	CASSRSVGGNTIYF
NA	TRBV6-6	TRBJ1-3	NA	TGTGCCAGCAGTTCCCCCGGGGTAGAGAGAAACACCATATATTTT	CASSSPGVERNTIYF
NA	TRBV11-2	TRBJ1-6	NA	TGTGCCAGCAGCTTAGCCCGGATACCCCTCCACTTT	CASSLARIPLHF
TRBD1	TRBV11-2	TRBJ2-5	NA	TGTGCCAGCACCCGAACACAGGGGGCGCAGGGAGAGACCCAGTACTTC	CASTRTQGAQGETQYF
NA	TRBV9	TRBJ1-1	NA	TGTGCCAGCAGCGCCAGGACAGCGAACACTGAAGCTTTCTTT	CASSARTANTEAFF
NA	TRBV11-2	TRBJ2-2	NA	TGTGCCAGCAGCTTGCACTCGGACTTCCAGCCTTGGGAGCTGTTTTTT	CASSLHSDFQPWELFF
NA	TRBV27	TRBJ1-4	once	TGTGCCAGCAGTTTTCGGGGGGATGAAAAACTGTTTTTT	CASSFRGDEKLFF
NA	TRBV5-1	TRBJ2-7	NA	TGCGCCAGCAGCTTGATGGGAGGCAGGGGCGAGGTCTACGAGCAGTACTTC	CASSLMGGRGEVYEQYF
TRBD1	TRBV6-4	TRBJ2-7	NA	TGTGCCATCAGGAGGGGGACAGGTGGGGACTACGAGCAGTACTTC	CAIRRGTGGDYEQYF
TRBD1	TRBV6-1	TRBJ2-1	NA	TGTGCCAGCACCACCAGGGGGTGGAATGAGCAGTTCTTC	CASTTRGWNEQFF
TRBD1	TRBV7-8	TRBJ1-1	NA	TGTGCCAGCGTCCTAGGGGGCACCGGCACTGAAGCTTTCTTT	CASVLGGTGTEAFF
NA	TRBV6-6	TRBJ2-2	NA	TGTGCCAGCAGTTACCTGGCCGGGCCTACCGGGGAGCTGTTTTTT	CASSYLAGPTGELFF
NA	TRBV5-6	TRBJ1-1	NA	TGTGCCAGCAGCTTGATGCCGAACACTGAAGCTTTCTTT	CASSLMPNTEAFF
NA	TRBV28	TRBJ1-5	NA	TGTGCCAGCAATTTTGCGGACAGCAATCAGCCCCAGCATTTT	CASNFADSNQPQHF